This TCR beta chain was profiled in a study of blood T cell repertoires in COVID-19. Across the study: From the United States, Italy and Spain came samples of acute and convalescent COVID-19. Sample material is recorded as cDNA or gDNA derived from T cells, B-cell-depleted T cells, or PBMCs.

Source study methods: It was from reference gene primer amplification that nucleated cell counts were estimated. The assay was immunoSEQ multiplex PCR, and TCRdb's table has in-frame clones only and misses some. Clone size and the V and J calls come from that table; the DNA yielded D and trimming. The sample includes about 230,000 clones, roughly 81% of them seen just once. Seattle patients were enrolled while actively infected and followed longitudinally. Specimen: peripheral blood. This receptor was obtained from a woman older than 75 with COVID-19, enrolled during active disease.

CDR3 in DNA: TGCGCCAGCAGCTCCGGGACTAGCGGGAGCGATGAGCAGTTCTTC. It specifies CASSSGTSGSDEQFF. The J gene is TRBJ2-1, the V gene TRBV5-1, with 14 bases fitting TRBD2. The CDR3 has 15 amino acids. CDR1 is SGHRS, CDR2 YFSETQ, per germline. Losses at the gene ends were 3 bases for V and 8 bases for J; bases not matched to a gene: 4.